Here is one T cell receptor beta chain with its context. Its antigen remains unidentified. Per-nucleotide qualities are absent, and no much larger clonotype sits a single base away. These data originate in a study of neoadjuvant anti-PD-1 for oral cavity cancer (dated by TCRdb to the early 2020s). About the full investigation: Patients mostly received three to four biweekly doses of nivolumab at 3 mg/kg before curative-intent surgical resection. The parent correlative cohort included approximately twelve patients, with an approximately 33% response rate. Patients without progression received a fourth nivolumab dose around day 43 and underwent definitive surgical resection on days 50-56. Under RECIST 1.1, a patient counted as a responder if showing complete response, partial response or stable disease, and as a non-responder if showing progression.

Between the V and J ends, shortened by 4 bases and 4 bases respectively, the junction contains 7 bases. The germline V gene provides CDR1 SNHLY and CDR2 FYNNEI. The CDR3 runs 13 amino acids, cysteine and phenylalanine included. This entry keeps only the CDR3 DNA: 39 bases, framed from base 1. For survey sequencing, tumor libraries mostly used around 4.5 ug of input genomic DNA, with two replicates for each sample. The immunoSEQ hsTCRbeta kit was used to prepare TCRbeta libraries, following the manufacturer's instructions. The finished libraries were brought together in one pool at about 2.8 nM, which was then read using an Illumina NovaSeq 6000 S4 flow cell. Turning to the authors' computational methods: The immunoSEQ Analyzer handled quality control and preprocessing of the raw data. The analysis was restricted to productive rearrangements, with each unique CDR3 amino acid sequence defining a clonotype. Using the R package tcR, the researchers computed the Gini-Simpson index as their estimate of repertoire clonality. Student's t test was used to compare Gini indices, and Pearson correlation was used to assess associations with tumor size change. TCRdb took this table from immuneACCESS and kept in-frame rearrangements with V and J called. Such tables lack part of the clones; where checked against another copy, unresolved V genes explain under half of the gap, and the rest is unexplained. From that table come the V and J calls and clone size; the DNA was used to work out D and trimming. The sample table lists some 12,000 clones, 60% to 80% of them with a count of one. The ten top clones hold under 7.5% of the sample.

Results the study describes overall, beyond this receptor: A higher pretreatment blood Treg/Th17 ratio correlated with both higher pretreatment blood TCRbeta clonality and lower post-treatment tumor TCRbeta clonality. TCR analyses included only three patients per response group, and the authors called for larger cohorts for validation. Greater tumor shrinkage was correlated with larger post-treatment sizes of preexisting intratumoral clones, suggesting that expansion of preexisting clones contributed to response.

The time point label corresponds to: before neoadjuvant nivolumab. Patients had been newly diagnosed with stage II-IVA oral cavity squamous cell carcinoma, and no prior systemic or radiation treatment had been given to the patients. The cohort consisted of patients with HPV-negative, locally advanced oral cavity squamous cell carcinoma. Samples were obtained from a longitudinal correlative study of a single-arm phase II trial of neoadjuvant nivolumab in oral cavity squamous cell carcinoma. Subject-matched pre- and post-treatment PBMCs and tumors from three responders and three non-responders were subjected to genomic DNA-based TCRbeta sequencing. The Maxwell RSC DNA from Tissue kit was used to isolate genomic DNA from tumor tissue.

Here the chain combines TRBV2 and TRBJ2-2; TRBD1 is possibly the D segment (6 matching bases). This receptor was identified in a person aged 35-79 years with oral cavity squamous cell carcinoma. The donor label of this sample is uncertain. Source: tumor tissue, taken before nivolumab (anti-PD-1) treatment. The CDR3 corresponds to CASSGTATGELFF. The DNA sequence is as follows: TGTGCCAGCAGTGGGACAGCCACCGGGGAGCTGTTTTTT.